The clone carrying this T cell receptor beta chain was seen many times. Its specificity is not known. These data belong to a study of regulatory T cells in long-lasting Graves disease. Study-level findings and limits: The analysis examined peripheral blood only and excluded thyroid tissue. Lower TCR diversity was seen in persistent Graves' patients than in newly diagnosed ones. Newly diagnosed patients shared 1,000 or so public clonotypes; persistent patients shared about 2,500.

The CDR3 sequence is 13 residues long. Looked up from germline, CDR1 is MNHEY and CDR2 is SVGEGT. Trimming took 6 bases from V and 6 from J, leaving 12 bases between them. Arm-PCR with iRepertoire HTBI primers amplified the CDR3 regions for these TCR beta libraries. TCRdb re-analysed the multiplex PCR reads in MiXCR, keeping a single row per CDR3 protein. The sample lists hundreds of thousands of distinct CDR3 sequences, over 15% seen once, with approximately 35% in the top ten. The time point was: newly diagnosed GD, antithyroid drugs for less than 3 months. From PBMCs, RNA was extracted and then used to make the TCR library.

The sequence came from a female donor with Graves disease. This sequence joins TRBV6-2 or TRBV6-3 and TRBJ2-1; D is unclear. The sample was peripheral blood mononuclear cells (PBMCs), taken at new diagnosis, from a patient treated with antithyroid drugs. The CDR3 sequence: CASRNGFINEQFF. The DNA of the CDR3 is TGTGCCAGCAGGAACGGATTTATCAATGAGCAGTTCTTC.